This TCR beta chain appears in the sequencing data of a study of shared clonotypes between healthy human individuals. Turning to this clone: Sequence at one end of the junction differs from germline and may be a read error.

The table came from immunoSEQ multiplex PCR; TCRdb's copy has only in-frame clones and leaves some out. The table lists hundreds of thousands of clones, around 79% of them singletons, with 13% in the top ten. Germline V gene data show CDR1 as LNHDA and CDR2 as SQIVND (reference sequence). This CDR3 region has 14 residues. The chain combines TRBV19 with TRBJ2-7; possibly TRBD1 for D (6 bases). The TCR was taken from a woman in her 40s in good health. Some clones in this sample may be carry-over from other donors' samples. Input material: PBMCs. Here the CDR3 reads CASSLDGTSYEQYF. DNA of the CDR3: TGTGCCAGTAGTCTAGACGGGACATCGTACGAGCAGTACTTC.